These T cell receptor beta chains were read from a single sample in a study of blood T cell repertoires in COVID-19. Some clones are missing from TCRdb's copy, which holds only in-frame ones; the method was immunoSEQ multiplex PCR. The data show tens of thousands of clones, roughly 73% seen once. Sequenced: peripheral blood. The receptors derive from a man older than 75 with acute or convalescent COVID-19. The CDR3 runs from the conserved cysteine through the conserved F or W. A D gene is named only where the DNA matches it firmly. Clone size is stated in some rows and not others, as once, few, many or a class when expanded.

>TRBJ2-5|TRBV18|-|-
TGTGCCAGCTCACCACTGATTAGCGGAGTATACCAAGAGACCCAGTACTTC
CASSPLISGVYQETQYF
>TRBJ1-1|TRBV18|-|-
TGTGCCAGCTCCCTTTCCCAGTTCGGAGTGGAAGCTTTCTTT
CASSLSQFGVEAFF
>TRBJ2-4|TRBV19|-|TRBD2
TGTGCCAGTAGTATAGGTGATAGCGGGAGGAACATTCAGTACTTC
CASSIGDSGRNIQYF
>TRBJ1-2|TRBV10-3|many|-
TGTGCCATCAGTGAACAGGGACATAACTATGGCTACACCTTC
CAISEQGHNYGYTF
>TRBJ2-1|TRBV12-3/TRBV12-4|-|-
TGTGCCAGCAGTCTTTTCCCCAATGAGCAGTTCTTC
CASSLFPNEQFF
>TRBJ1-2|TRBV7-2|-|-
TGTGCCAGCAGTCAGGGTCTCAGGACTAACTATGGCTACACCTTC
CASSQGLRTNYGYTF
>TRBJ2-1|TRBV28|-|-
TGTGCCAGCCTGGGACGGGAGAGGGGAAATGAGCAGTTCTTC
CASLGRERGNEQFF
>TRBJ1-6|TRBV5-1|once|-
TGCGCCAGCAGCTTGGGGCAGAATAATTCACCCCTCCACTTT
CASSLGQNNSPLHF
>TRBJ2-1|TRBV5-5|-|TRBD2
TGTGCCAGCAGCCCTCCACTAGCGGGTAGGGGGGTAGGTGAGCAGTTCTTC
CASSPPLAGRGVGEQFF
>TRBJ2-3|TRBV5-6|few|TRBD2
TGTGCCAGCAGCTTGTGGGCGGGAGGGCCAACAACGCAGTATTTT
CASSLWAGGPTTQYF
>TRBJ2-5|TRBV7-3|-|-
TGTGCCAGCAGCACGCCGGACTACCAGGAGACCCAGTACTTC
CASSTPDYQETQYF
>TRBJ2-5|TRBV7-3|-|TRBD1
TGTGCCAGCAGCTTAGCAGGGGGTGTTCGAGAGACCCAGTACTTC
CASSLAGGVRETQYF
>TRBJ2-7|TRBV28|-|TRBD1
TGTGCCAGCAGTTCCTCCGGGACAGGGACCTACGAGCAGTACTTC
CASSSSGTGTYEQYF
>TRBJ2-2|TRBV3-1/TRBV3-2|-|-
TGTGCCAGCTTCGGCGAGGGAACCACCGGGGAGCTGTTTTTT
CASFGEGTTGELFF
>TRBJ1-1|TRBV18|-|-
TGTGCCAGCTCACCGGGGGGGCTGGAAGCTTTCTTT
CASSPGGLEAFF
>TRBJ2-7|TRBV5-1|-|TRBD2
TGCGCCAGCAGCCCGCAGGGACTAGCCTACGAGCAGTACTTC
CASSPQGLAYEQYF
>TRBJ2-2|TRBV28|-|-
TGTGCCAGCAGAGTTCGATCGCGGGGTGGGGAGCTGTTTTTT
CASRVRSRGGELFF
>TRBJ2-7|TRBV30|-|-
TGTGCCTGGAGGAAAAGAATAAACAGGGCCTTCTCCTACGAGCAGTACTTC
CAWRKRINRAFSYEQYF
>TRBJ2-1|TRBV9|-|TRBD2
TGTGCCAGCAGCGTAGTCGGGACTAGCGACAATGAGCAGTTCTTC
CASSVVGTSDNEQFF
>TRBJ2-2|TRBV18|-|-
TGTGCCAGCTCACCGGGACTTACGAACACCGGGGAGCTGTTTTTT
CASSPGLTNTGELFF
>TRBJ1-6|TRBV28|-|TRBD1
TGTGCCAGCAGTTCCCGACAGGGGAAGAATTCACCCCTCCACTTT
CASSSRQGKNSPLHF
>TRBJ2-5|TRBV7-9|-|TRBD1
TGTGCCAGCAGCCCTACGACAGGGGAGACCCAGTACTTC
CASSPTTGETQYF
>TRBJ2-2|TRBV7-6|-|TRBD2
TGTGCCAGCAGCTTAGCTCCAGCCGGGACTAGCGGAAGGGGTACCGGGGAGCTGTTTTTT
CASSLAPAGTSGRGTGELFF
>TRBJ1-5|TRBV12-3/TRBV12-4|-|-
TGTGCCAGCAGTTTAGTCGTCAATCAGCCCCAGCATTTT
CASSLVVNQPQHF
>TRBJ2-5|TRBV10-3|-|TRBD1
TGTGCCATCAGCTTACGGGGGACAGGGGAAGAGACCCAGTACTTC
CAISLRGTGEETQYF
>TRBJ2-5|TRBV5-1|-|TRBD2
TGCGCCAGCAGCTTGGAGGGACTAGCGGGGCAAGAGACCCAGTACTTC
CASSLEGLAGQETQYF
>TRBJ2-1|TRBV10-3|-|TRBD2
TGTGCCATCAGTGAAAGCGGGAACTACAATGAGCAGTTCTTC
CAISESGNYNEQFF
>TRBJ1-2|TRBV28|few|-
TGTGCCACCCATTCGAAGAACCGGTACTATGGCTACACCTTC
CATHSKNRYYGYTF
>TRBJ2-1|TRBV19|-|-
TGTGCCAGTAGTATAGTAGCCTCCTCCTCCTACAATGAGCAGTTCTTC
CASSIVASSSYNEQFF
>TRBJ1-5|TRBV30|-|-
TGTGCCTGGAGCGAAGACAGTCATAGCAATCAGCCCCAGCATTTT
CAWSEDSHSNQPQHF
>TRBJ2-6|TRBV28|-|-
TGTGCCACCCGTTCTGGGGCCAACGTCCTGACTTTC
CATRSGANVLTF
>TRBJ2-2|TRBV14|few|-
TGTGCCAGCAGCCAACAAGTCGGGATGGCCGGGGAGCTGTTTTTT
CASSQQVGMAGELFF
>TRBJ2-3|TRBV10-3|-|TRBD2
TGTGCCATCAGTGAGGGACTAGCGGGAGTTTCGGATACGCAGTATTTT
CAISEGLAGVSDTQYF
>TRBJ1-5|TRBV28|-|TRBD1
TGTGCCAGCAGCAGAGGGACAGTTAGCAATCAGCCCCAGCATTTT
CASSRGTVSNQPQHF
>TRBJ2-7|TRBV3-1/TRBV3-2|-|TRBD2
TGTGCCAGCAGCCAAGGAGAGGTGCGGGGGGAGCAGTACTTC
CASSQGEVRGEQYF
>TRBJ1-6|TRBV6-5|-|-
TGTGCCAGCACAAAACACAGCTCCTATAATTCACCCCTCCACTTT
CASTKHSSYNSPLHF
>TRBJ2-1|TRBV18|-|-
TGTGCCAGCTCACCAGTTATCGTCGACAATGAGCAGTTCTTC
CASSPVIVDNEQFF
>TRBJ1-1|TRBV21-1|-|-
TGTGCCAGCAGCAAAGGTCGGTGGGCTGTGAACACTGAAGCTTTCTTT
CASSKGRWAVNTEAFF
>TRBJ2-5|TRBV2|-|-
TGTGCCAGCAGTCCGCTATTGGACGCGGGGACCCAGTACTTC
CASSPLLDAGTQYF
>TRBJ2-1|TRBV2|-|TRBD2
TGTGCCAGCAGACCCCTAGCGGGAGCGGGTGAGCAGTTCTTC
CASRPLAGAGEQFF
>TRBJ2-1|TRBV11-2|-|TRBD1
TGTGCCAGCAGCACCCGGACAGGGAGCTCCTACAATGAGCAGTTCTTC
CASSTRTGSSYNEQFF
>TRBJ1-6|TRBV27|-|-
TGTGCCAGCCGACTCGGGGGGACCTATAATTCACCCCTCCACTTT
CASRLGGTYNSPLHF
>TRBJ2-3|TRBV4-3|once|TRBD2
TGCGCCAGCAGCCAGGAAGGGCTAGCGGGAGGGTACTATTTT
CASSQEGLAGGYYF
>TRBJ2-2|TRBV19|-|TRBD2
TGTGCCAGTAGTACAAAGACTAGCGGGAGAAGGGACGGGGAGCTGTTTTTT
CASSTKTSGRRDGELFF
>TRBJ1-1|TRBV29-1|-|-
TGCAGCGTTGGTTTCACGCGACAGTTGAACACTGAAGCTTTCTTT
CSVGFTRQLNTEAFF
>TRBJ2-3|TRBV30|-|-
TGTGCCTGGATTTCTCCTTCGGGGAATCTCGATACGCAGTATTTT
CAWISPSGNLDTQYF
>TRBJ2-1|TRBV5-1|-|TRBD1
TGCGCCAGCAGCCGCCTGGGGGGACAGGGGGTAGATGAGCAGTTCTTC
CASSRLGGQGVDEQFF
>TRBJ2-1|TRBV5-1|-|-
TGCGCCAGCAGCTTCAGCGGTAACTCCTACAATGAGCAGTTCTTC
CASSFSGNSYNEQFF
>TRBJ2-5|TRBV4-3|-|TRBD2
TGCGCCAGCAGCCAATCCTTACTGGGACTAGCGGGAGCAGAGACCCAGTACTTC
CASSQSLLGLAGAETQYF
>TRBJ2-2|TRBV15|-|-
TGTGCCACCAGCAGATTAAGCCACACCGGGGAGCTGTTTTTT
CATSRLSHTGELFF
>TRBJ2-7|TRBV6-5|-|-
TGTGCCAGCAGCCTCCGAGGGTATCGGAACGAGCAGTACTTC
CASSLRGYRNEQYF